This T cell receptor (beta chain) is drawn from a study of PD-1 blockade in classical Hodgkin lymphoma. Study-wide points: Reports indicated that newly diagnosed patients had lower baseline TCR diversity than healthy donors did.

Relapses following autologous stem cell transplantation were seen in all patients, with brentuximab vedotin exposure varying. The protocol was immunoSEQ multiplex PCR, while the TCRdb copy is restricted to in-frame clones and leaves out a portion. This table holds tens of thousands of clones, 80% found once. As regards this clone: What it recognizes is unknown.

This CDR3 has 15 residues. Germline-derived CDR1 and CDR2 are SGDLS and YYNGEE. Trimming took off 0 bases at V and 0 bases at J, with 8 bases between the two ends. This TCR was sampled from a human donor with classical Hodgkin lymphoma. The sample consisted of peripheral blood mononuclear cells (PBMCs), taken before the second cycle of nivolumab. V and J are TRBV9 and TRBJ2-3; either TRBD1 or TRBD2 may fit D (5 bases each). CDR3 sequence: CASSVEGESTDTQYF. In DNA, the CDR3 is TGTGCCAGCAGCGTAGAAGGGGAGAGCACAGATACGCAGTATTTT. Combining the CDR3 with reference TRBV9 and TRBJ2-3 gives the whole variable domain DSGVTQTPKHLITATGQRVTLRCSPRSGDLSVYWYQQSLDQGLQFLIQYYNGEERAKGNILERFSAQQFPDLHSELNLSSLELGDSALYFCASSVEGESTDTQYFGPGTRLTVL.